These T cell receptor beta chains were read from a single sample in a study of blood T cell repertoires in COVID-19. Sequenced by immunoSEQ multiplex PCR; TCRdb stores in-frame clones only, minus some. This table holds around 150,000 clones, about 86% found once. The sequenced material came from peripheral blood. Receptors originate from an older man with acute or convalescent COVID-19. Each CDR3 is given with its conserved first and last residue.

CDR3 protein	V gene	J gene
CASKIGGRGIQETQYF	TRBV28	TRBJ2-5
CASSPGTGGVNEQFF	TRBV6-5	TRBJ2-1
CASSSFPLTVSYGYTF	TRBV28	TRBJ1-2
CASSFQAGSTDTQYF	TRBV7-2	TRBJ2-3
CASSLGGPTGGTGELFF	TRBV7-9	TRBJ2-2
CASSPGQGADTQYF	TRBV3-1/TRBV3-2	TRBJ2-3
CATSREEVGELFF	TRBV15	TRBJ2-2
CASSPRPYYAGEYNEQFF	TRBV5-1	TRBJ2-1
CASSQTWTSGRRVVEQYF	TRBV3-1/TRBV3-2	TRBJ2-7
CASRKTKNTEAFF	TRBV7-2	TRBJ1-1
CASSLRGVRTDTQYF	TRBV5-1	TRBJ2-3
CASSLSATGSGGDGYTF	TRBV27	TRBJ1-2
CASSVQGAGQYEQYF	TRBV7-2	TRBJ2-7
CASRFDRGTATPGGYTF	TRBV3-1/TRBV3-2	TRBJ1-2
CASSLEVGGFYEQYF	TRBV11-3	TRBJ2-7
CASSFPSASGGKETQYF	TRBV28	TRBJ2-5
CATSRNPGQGVNEQFF	TRBV15	TRBJ2-1
CASSLGTGGPTGELFF	TRBV5-1	TRBJ2-2
CASSGDRADTQYF	TRBV5-6	TRBJ2-3
CASSEGQNYGYTF	TRBV5-4	TRBJ1-2
CASSQDGENSGGRETQYF	TRBV3-1/TRBV3-2	TRBJ2-5
CASSSTDRVGRGYTF	TRBV5-4	TRBJ1-2
CATSDPGGVEYGYTF	TRBV24-1	TRBJ1-2
CASSLAGDYHEQYF	TRBV27	TRBJ2-7
CASSFPKDTSEGEETQYF	TRBV28	TRBJ2-5
CASSLREGGTGELFF	TRBV4-2	TRBJ2-2
CASSLAPGQGDGYTF	TRBV5-1	TRBJ1-2
CASSGTAMNTEAFF	TRBV11-1	TRBJ1-1
CANSLVGASMNTEAFF	TRBV5-6	TRBJ1-1
CATSDFGLAGVGDEQFF	TRBV24-1	TRBJ2-1
CASSMTTQETQYF	TRBV6-5	TRBJ2-5
CANSPSGARSEKLFF	TRBV27	TRBJ1-4
CASEPEGANTDTQYF	TRBV5-1	TRBJ2-3
CASSYGTGGYEQYF	TRBV6-2/TRBV6-3	TRBJ2-7
CASGLGQGNTGELFF	TRBV12-5	TRBJ2-2
CASTGTSEVGELFF	TRBV11-3	TRBJ2-2
CASSYNMVTEAFF	TRBV28	TRBJ1-1
CAISGDRNTEAFF	TRBV10-3	TRBJ1-1
CASSLSRTSNQPQHF	TRBV7-2	TRBJ1-5
CASGLGGQLNEKLFF	TRBV5-1	TRBJ1-4
CASQSGGVGTEAFF	TRBV6-4	TRBJ1-1
CASSVAPSREQYF	TRBV9	TRBJ2-7
CASSLLGAGEAFF	TRBV7-9	TRBJ1-1
CASSLGGAITDTQYF	TRBV6-4	TRBJ2-3
CAGGRGGATDTQYF	TRBV4-1	TRBJ2-3
CASSQTSGRYEQYF	TRBV3-1/TRBV3-2	TRBJ2-7
CASRFHSRQGAGQYF	TRBV28	TRBJ2-7
CATSPRVDLGNEKLFF	TRBV15	TRBJ1-4
CASSIRPGGPSYEQYF	TRBV19	TRBJ2-7
CATSEGARSNQPQHF	TRBV24-1	TRBJ1-5
CASRKTPISGNTIYF	TRBV6-5	TRBJ1-3
CASTTGGPMNTEAFF	TRBV6-6	TRBJ1-1
CASSPFRQGAVYTF	TRBV28	TRBJ1-2
CASRPSSGTGGFF	TRBV12-3/TRBV12-4	TRBJ2-1
CAISESGQEGLMNTEAFF	TRBV10-3	TRBJ1-1
CATSDPGLDEQFF	TRBV24-1	TRBJ2-1
CASSQGQANTGELFF	TRBV5-1	TRBJ2-2
CASSKEVGGSTNEKLFF	TRBV9	TRBJ1-4
CASSLGLAGGTDTQYF	TRBV13	TRBJ2-3